Following are 15 T cell receptor beta chains from one sample sequenced in a study. MiXCR, applied by TCRdb to the 5' RACE reads, yields one record per CDR3 protein. The data show 62,000 or so distinct CDR3 sequences, approximately 31% seen once. Sequenced: tumor-infiltrating naive CD4+ T cells sorted from the breast tumor. As for subset: naive CD4+ T cells, CD4+CD45RA+CD25-. The receptors derive from a female donor with breast cancer.

This sequence joins TRBV5-6 and TRBJ2-5, with D maybe TRBD1 (6 bases). The CDR3 is 13 amino acids. Germline assignment: CDR1 SGHDT and CDR2 YYEEEE. V gave up 2 bases and J gave up 2 bases, with 7 bases separating them. CDR3 coding DNA: TGTGCCAGCAGCTTCGACAGGCAAGAGACCCAGTACTTC. As protein: CASSFDRQETQYF.

About this clonotype: The junction shows a germline mismatch at one end, possibly a read error. V usage is TRBV18 and J usage is TRBJ1-1, with no clear D. This CDR3 spans 12 amino acids. Germline V gene data show CDR1 as KGHSH and CDR2 as LQKENI. The CDR3 here is CASSQLGTEAFF. CDR3 in DNA: TGCGCCAGCTCACAACTAGGCACTGAAGCTTTCTTT.

This clonotype showed up just a few times. The chain uses TRBV20-1 and TRBJ2-1, with TRBD2 matching 12 bases. This CDR3 spans 16 amino acids. CDR1 and CDR2 (germline): DFQATT, SNEGSKA (reference sequence). The junction had 6 bases not matched to a gene; V was cut back by 6 bases and J by 0 bases. This chain's CDR3 is CSAQGLAGISYNEQFF. The CDR3, as DNA: TGCAGTGCGCAAGGACTAGCGGGAATCTCCTACAATGAGCAGTTCTTC.

The CDR3 nucleotides are TGCAGCGCCCGGGACGGTCCGAACACCGGGGAGCTGTTTTTT. Translating it yields CSARDGPNTGELFF. The V call is TRBV29-1, the J call TRBJ2-2, with D possibly called TRBD1 or TRBD2 (5 bases each). Germline CDR1 SQVTM, CDR2 ANQGSEA. Trimming pared 7 bases from V and 0 bases from J, leaving 12 bases between. This CDR3 comprises 14 residues.

This clonotype was observed at least ten times. The rearrangement uses TRBV9 and TRBJ2-7, with 10 nucleotides matching TRBD2. The J segment lost 12 bases and the V segment lost 4 bases, leaving 16 bases of the junction unmatched. Germline V gives CDR1 SGDLS, CDR2 YYNGEE. The CDR3 is 15 residues long. The CDR3 DNA is TGTGCCAGCAGCTCCAAGGCACTAGCGGGGACTGCTTGGTACTTC. Encoded protein: CASSSKALAGTAWYF.

This clonotype occurred a few times. The chain combines TRBV20-1 with TRBJ2-1; 11 nucleotides agree with TRBD2. The CDR3 is 18 amino acids. V was pared by 0 bases and J by 6 bases, with 13 bases of the junction left unmatched. CDR1 is DFQATT and CDR2 is SNEGSKA in the germline V gene (reference sequence). The CDR3 DNA reads as TGCAGTGCTAGAGAGGGTCTAGCGGGAGGCTCTATAGGCAATGAGCAGTTCTTC. It encodes CSAREGLAGGSIGNEQFF.

The genes are TRBV7-9 and TRBJ1-2, with D perhaps matching TRBD1 (6 bases). V gave up 5 bases and J gave up 10 bases, with 20 bases separating them. From germline, CDR1 is SEHNR and CDR2 FQNEAQ (reference sequence). This CDR3 has 14 residues. CDR3 sequence reads: CASSAVQQGGSYTF. As DNA, the CDR3 is TGTGCCAGCAGCGCTGTTCAACAGGGAGGTTCCTACACCTTC.

The V gene is TRBV7-2, the J gene TRBJ1-1; D is perhaps TRBD1 (5 bases). The CDR3 is made up of 13 amino acids. Germline V lookup: CDR1 SGHTA, CDR2 FQGNSA. The V gene lost 9 bases and the J gene lost 1 base, with 12 bases spanning the gap. In DNA, the CDR3 is TGTGCCAGTTTCGAGGGACGGAACACTGAAGCTTTCTTT. This encodes CASFEGRNTEAFF. The entire variable domain, with the rest obtained from reference TRBV7-2 and TRBJ1-1, is as follows: GAGVSQSPSNKVTEKGKDVELRCDPISGHTALYWYRQSLGQGLEFLIYFQGNSAPDKSGLPSDRFSAERTGGSVSTLTIQRTQQEDSAVYLCASFEGRNTEAFFGQGTRLTVV.

The sample holds many counts of this clonotype. The chain employs TRBV6-5 and TRBJ2-7, with 11 bases lining up with TRBD1. Trimming took 4 bases from V and 10 from J; bases not matched to a gene: 3. CDR3 length equals 12 residues. Germline V gives CDR1 MNHEY, CDR2 SVGAGI. The CDR3 is CASSSGQGAQYF. The CDR3, as DNA: TGTGCCAGCAGTTCCGGACAGGGGGCACAGTACTTC.

For the CDR3, the DNA is TGCAGCGCCCTTCAGGGGCGGGGGGTCCGCACAGATACGCAGTATTTT. This sequence encodes CSALQGRGVRTDTQYF. The chain combines TRBV20-1 with TRBJ2-3; 8 bases fit TRBD2. This CDR3 contains 16 residues. Germline V gene sequence: CDR1 DFQATT, CDR2 SNEGSKA (reference sequence).

This clonotype was counted many times. This chain uses TRBV6-1 with TRBJ2-3; possibly TRBD1 or TRBD2 for D (5 bases each). Trimming removed 8 bases from V and 4 bases from J, with 16 bases in between. CDR3 length: 14 amino acids. CDR1 and CDR2 (germline): MNHNS, SASEGT. In DNA, the CDR3 is TGTGCCAGCCATCGGGACCTAAACTCAGATACGCAGTATTTT. Its protein product is CASHRDLNSDTQYF.

As regards this clonotype: This sequence may be a read error, since a much larger clone differs from it by one base. The conserved phenylalanine or tryptophan normally closing the CDR3 is absent here, so this likely arose from a read error. The V call is TRBV6-1, the J call TRBJ2-1, with 8 bases matching TRBD2. The germline V gene has CDR1 MNHNS and CDR2 SASEGT. The CDR3 sequence is 16 residues long. J gave up 2 bases and V 6 bases, and 9 bases lay outside the gene matches. The CDR3 loop reads CASRPLGGRPYNEQFS. CDR3 nucleotides: TGTGCCAGCAGACCCCTGGGCGGGAGGCCCTACAATGAGCAGTTCTCC.

In its sample, this clonotype was seen once. This chain uses TRBV5-4 with TRBJ2-5, with unresolved D. This CDR3 has 15 amino acids. The germline CDR1 and CDR2 sequences are SGHNT and YYREEE (reference sequence). The V and J ends lost 1 base and 1 base respectively, with 11 bases between them. The DNA for the CDR3 is TGTGCCAGCAGCTTGAAGGCCGCGACCCAAGAGACCCAGTACTTC. It yields the protein CASSLKAATQETQYF. Full variable domain (outside the CDR3, taken from reference TRBV5-4 and TRBJ2-5): ETGVTQSPTHLIKTRGQQVTLRCSSQSGHNTVSWYQQALGQGPQFIFQYYREEENGRGNFPPRFSGLQFPNYSSELNVNALELDDSALYLCASSLKAATQETQYFGPGTRLLVL.

The CDR3 DNA sequence: TGCGCCAGCAGCTTGTATTCCACAGATACGCAGTATTTT. It is translated as CASSLYSTDTQYF. The chain has TRBV5-1 and TRBJ2-3; D uncertain. The CDR3 length is 13 residues. In germline, CDR1 is SGHRS, CDR2 YFSETQ. The V and J ends lost 1 base and 2 bases respectively, with 5 bases between them.

This clonotype was observed a few times. The rearrangement joins TRBV20-1 to TRBJ1-1, with a possible D match to TRBD1 (6 bases). V lost 7 bases, J lost 1 base, and 13 bases lay in between. There are 13 residues in the CDR3. Germline V gene lookup returns CDR1 DFQATT and CDR2 SNEGSKA (reference sequence). For the CDR3, the DNA is TGCAGTGGGGCGAGGACAGCGAACACTGAAGCTTTCTTT. Residues: CSGARTANTEAFF.